The table lists the clone carrying this T cell receptor beta chain with a few counts. No antigen is known for it. As the template, RNA transcripts were used to amplify TCR beta CDR3 regions. The library came from an HTBI-primed first-round RT-PCR and a second-round multiplex PCR. Using its own MiXCR run on the multiplex PCR reads, TCRdb lists one record per CDR3 protein. The table records 560,000 or so distinct CDR3 sequences, under 45% of them present only once. This CDR3 contains 14 residues. Germline V gene lookup returns CDR1 SQVTM and CDR2 ANQGSEA. Trimming took off 4 bases at V and 8 bases at J, with 18 bases between the two ends. This specimen comes from a study of Graves' ophthalmopathy and Graves' hyperthyroidism. General observations from the study: Among expanded thyroid clonotypes above 0.001 frequency, most also occurred in blood.

Enrolled hyperthyroidism patients had a new diagnosis, a duration under 2 months, and an age of 18 to 65. The diagnosis was founded upon clinical symptoms, serum thyroxine, TRAb, thyroid ultrasound and orbital computed tomography. The genes are TRBV29-1 and TRBJ2-4, with D perhaps matching TRBD2 (6 bases). The receptor was derived from an adult man with Graves' hyperthyroidism. Sequencing was carried out using peripheral blood or thyroid tissue (not recorded which). The CDR3 bases are TGCAGCGTTGGGAGGGCAGAAAAAGCGCACATTCAGTACTTC. It encodes CSVGRAEKAHIQYF.